This T cell receptor (beta chain) was identified in a study of blood T cell repertoires in COVID-19. On the study more broadly: There were acute and convalescent COVID-19 samples, and they came from the United States, Italy and Spain.

Everyone who took part was roughly 18 to 89 years old, and they came from about two dozen US areas. The authors' processing: By means of reference gene primer amplification, nucleated cell counts were estimated. Profiled with immunoSEQ multiplex PCR; TCRdb holds only in-frame clones, not every one. V, J and clone size derive from that table, while D and trimming were established from the DNA sequence. The sample has hundreds of thousands of clones; around 84% are singletons. This CDR3 is built from 16 residues. V lost 4 bases and J lost 0, with 16 bases in between. In germline, CDR1 is MNHNY, CDR2 SVGAGI (reference sequence).

The specimen was PBMCs or T cells enriched from blood (not recorded which). The sequence was obtained from a man in his forties or fifties who had recovered from COVID-19. The J gene is TRBJ2-7, the V gene TRBV6-6, with D maybe TRBD1 (6 bases). The DNA for the CDR3 is TGTGCCAGCAGTTCCATGGGGACACCCTTCTCCTACGAGCAGTACTTC. This sequence encodes CASSSMGTPFSYEQYF.